A selection of T cell receptor beta chains follows, all from one sample in a study of CD8 T cells in Susac syndrome. Each CDR3 protein is one row after TCRdb ran MiXCR on the immunoSEQ multiplex PCR reads. Here the sample spans more than 95,000 distinct CDR3 sequences, about 94% being singletons. Source material: CD4+ T cells from PBMCs. The source is a human donor in good health. The CDR3 runs from the conserved cysteine through the conserved F or W. The order of the fields is J gene, clone size, V gene, D gene, CDR3 DNA, CDR3 protein. A D gene is named only where the DNA matches it firmly. Rows give clone size only sometimes, using once, few, many, or a class for an expanded clone.

TRBJ2-3 | . | TRBV29-1 | TRBD2 | TGCAGCGTATATCTTAGCGGGGGCCCAGATACGCAGTATTTT | CSVYLSGGPDTQYF
TRBJ2-1 | . | TRBV20-1 | . | TGCAGTGCTAGGCTGGGCGTCGGGGGGCGCGTGAATGAGCAGTTCTTC | CSARLGVGGRVNEQFF
TRBJ1-2 | . | TRBV5-1 | TRBD1 | TGCGCCAGCAGCTCACCGGGACAGACCAACTATGGCTACACCTTC | CASSSPGQTNYGYTF
TRBJ2-7 | . | TRBV6-5 | TRBD2 | TGTGCCGCGGGAGAGGGCGAGCAGTACTTC | CAAGEGEQYF
TRBJ2-2 | . | TRBV12-3/TRBV12-4 | TRBD2 | TGTGCCAGCAGTTTCCTAGCGGGAGTACCCGGGGAGCTGTTTTTT | CASSFLAGVPGELFF
TRBJ1-2 | . | TRBV5-6 | TRBD1 | TGTGCCAGCAGCATGGACAGGAGCCGGGGATACACCTTC | CASSMDRSRGYTF
TRBJ2-2 | . | TRBV23-1 | . | TGCGCCAGCAGTCCCGGACTCCCGGACTTTAACACCGGGGAGCTGTTTTTT | CASSPGLPDFNTGELFF
TRBJ1-2 | . | TRBV29-1 | TRBD1 | TGCAGCGTTGGACAGGGGACCTATGGCTACACCTTC | CSVGQGTYGYTF
TRBJ1-1 | . | TRBV29-1 | . | TGCAGCGTCACGGGACCGCGGTGGGCTCAGGGAGAAGCTTTCTTT | CSVTGPRWAQGEAFF
TRBJ2-7 | once | TRBV19 | . | TGTGCCAGTAGTATAGGACCCATATACGAGCAGTACTTC | CASSIGPIYEQYF
TRBJ2-7 | . | TRBV27 | TRBD2 | TGTGCCACCAAATCCCCTACAGCGGGATCCTACGAGCAGTACTTC | CATKSPTAGSYEQYF
TRBJ2-2 | . | TRBV15 | . | TGTGCCACCAGCTACCCCGGGACCGTCGCCGGGGAGCTGTTTTTT | CATSYPGTVAGELFF
TRBJ2-4 | . | TRBV7-2 | . | TGTGCCAGCAGCTCTTACACGGAACGAACCAAAAACATTCAGTACTTC | CASSSYTERTKNIQYF
TRBJ2-7 | . | TRBV3-1 | TRBD2 | TGTGCCAGCTCGAGCGGGAGAGTCGACGAGCAGTACTTC | CASSSGRVDEQYF
TRBJ2-7 | . | TRBV13 | . | TGTGCCAGCAGCTCGGGACCGCTTGAGCACGAGCAGTACTTC | CASSSGPLEHEQYF
TRBJ1-2 | . | TRBV19 | TRBD1 | TGTGCCAGTAGAACCGGGACAGTAGGTGGCTACACCTTC | CASRTGTVGGYTF
TRBJ2-1 | . | TRBV30 | . | TGTGCCTGGACCCAGGGGCTACTGGAGCAGTTCTTC | CAWTQGLLEQFF